The clone carrying this T cell receptor beta chain was counted a single time. Its matching antigen is unknown. Autoimmune disease history or systemic immunosuppression was exclusionary. Libraries were prepared by immunoSEQ multiplex PCR; TCRdb keeps only in-frame clonotypes and omits some of them. This repertoire shows tens of thousands of clones, over 70% found once; its top ten account for around 0.35%. The data are from a study of OX40 agonist ivuxolimab in advanced cancers. Study-level results: Researchers report that CD8+ T cells had, on average, more expanded clones than CD4+. Within 6 weeks, CD4+ and CD8+ blood T cells expanded clonally at 0.1 to 3.0 mg/kg.

The germline gives CDR1 SGHDT, CDR2 YYEEEE. CDR3 length equals 10 residues. V lost 9 bases and J 6 bases, leaving 10 bases between the germline ends. The clonotype comes from an adult with an advanced solid tumor such as melanoma, head and neck, liver or kidney cancer. This specimen consisted of CD4+ or CD8+ T cells sorted from blood, obtained in a trial of the OX40 agonist ivuxolimab. V and J are TRBV5-6 and TRBJ2-7; D is unresolved. CDR3 DNA sequence: TGTGCCAACGAGCAGGCCGAGCAGTACTTC. Translation gives CANEQAEQYF. The variable domain in full, completed from reference TRBV5-6 and TRBJ2-7, reads DAGVTQSPTHLIKTRGQQVTLRCSPKSGHDTVSWYQQALGQGPQFIFQYYEEEERQRGNFPDRFSGHQFPNYSSELNVNALLLGDSALYLCANEQAEQYFGPGTRLTVT.